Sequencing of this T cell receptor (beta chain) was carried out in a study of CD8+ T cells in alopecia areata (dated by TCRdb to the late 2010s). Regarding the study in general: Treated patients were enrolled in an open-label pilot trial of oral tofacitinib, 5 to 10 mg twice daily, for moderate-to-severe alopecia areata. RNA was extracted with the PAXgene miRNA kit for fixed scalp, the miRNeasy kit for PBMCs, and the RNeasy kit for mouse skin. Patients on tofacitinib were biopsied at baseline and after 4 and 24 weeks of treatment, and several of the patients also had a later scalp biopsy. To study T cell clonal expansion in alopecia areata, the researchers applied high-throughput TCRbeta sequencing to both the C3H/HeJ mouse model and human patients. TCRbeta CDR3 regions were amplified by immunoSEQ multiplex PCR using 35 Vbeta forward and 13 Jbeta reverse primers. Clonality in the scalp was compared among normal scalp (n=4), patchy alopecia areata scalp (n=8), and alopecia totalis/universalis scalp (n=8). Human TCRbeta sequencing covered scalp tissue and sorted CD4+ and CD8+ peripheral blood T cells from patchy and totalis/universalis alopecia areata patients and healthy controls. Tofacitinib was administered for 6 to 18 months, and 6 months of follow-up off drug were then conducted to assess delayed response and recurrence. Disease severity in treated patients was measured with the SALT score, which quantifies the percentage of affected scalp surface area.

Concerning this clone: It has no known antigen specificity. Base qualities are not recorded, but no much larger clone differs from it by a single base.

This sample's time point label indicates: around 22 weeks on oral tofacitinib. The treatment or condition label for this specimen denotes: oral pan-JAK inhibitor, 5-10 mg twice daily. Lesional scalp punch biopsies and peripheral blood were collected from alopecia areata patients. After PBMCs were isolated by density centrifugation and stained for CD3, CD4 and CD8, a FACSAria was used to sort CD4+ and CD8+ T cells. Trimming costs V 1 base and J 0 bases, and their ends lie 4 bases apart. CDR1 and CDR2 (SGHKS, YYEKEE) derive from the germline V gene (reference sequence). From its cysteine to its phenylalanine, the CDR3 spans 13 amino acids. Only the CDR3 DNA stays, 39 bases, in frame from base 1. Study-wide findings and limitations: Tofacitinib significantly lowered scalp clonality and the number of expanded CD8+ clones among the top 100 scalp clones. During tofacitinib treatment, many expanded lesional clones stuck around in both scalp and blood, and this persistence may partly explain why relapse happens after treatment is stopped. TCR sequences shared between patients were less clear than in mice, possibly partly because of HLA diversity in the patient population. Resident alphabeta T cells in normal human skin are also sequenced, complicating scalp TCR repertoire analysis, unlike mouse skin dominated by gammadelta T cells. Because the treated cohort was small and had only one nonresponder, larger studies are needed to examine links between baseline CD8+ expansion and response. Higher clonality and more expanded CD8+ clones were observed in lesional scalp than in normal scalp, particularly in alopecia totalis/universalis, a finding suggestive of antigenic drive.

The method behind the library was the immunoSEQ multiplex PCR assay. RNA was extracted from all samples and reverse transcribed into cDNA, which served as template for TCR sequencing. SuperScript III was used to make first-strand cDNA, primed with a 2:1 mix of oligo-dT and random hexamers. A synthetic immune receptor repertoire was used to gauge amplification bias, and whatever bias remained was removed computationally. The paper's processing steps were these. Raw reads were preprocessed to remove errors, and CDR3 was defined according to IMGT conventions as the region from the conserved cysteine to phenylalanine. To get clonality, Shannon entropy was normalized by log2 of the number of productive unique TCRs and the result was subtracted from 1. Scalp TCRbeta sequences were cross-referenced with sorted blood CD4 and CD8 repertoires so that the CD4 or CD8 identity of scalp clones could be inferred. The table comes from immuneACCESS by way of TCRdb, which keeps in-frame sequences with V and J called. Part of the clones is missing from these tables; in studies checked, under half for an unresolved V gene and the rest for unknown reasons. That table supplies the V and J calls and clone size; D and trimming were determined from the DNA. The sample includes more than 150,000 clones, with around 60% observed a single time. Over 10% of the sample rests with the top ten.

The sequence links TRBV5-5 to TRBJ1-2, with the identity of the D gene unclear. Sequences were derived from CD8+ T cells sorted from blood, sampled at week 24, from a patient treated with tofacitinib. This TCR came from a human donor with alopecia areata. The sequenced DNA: TGTGCCAGCAGCTTGTCTGCTAACTATGGCTACACCTTC. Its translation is CASSLSANYGYTF. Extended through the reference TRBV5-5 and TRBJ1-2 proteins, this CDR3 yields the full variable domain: DAGVTQSPTHLIKTRGQQVTLRCSPISGHKSVSWYQQVLGQGPQFIFQYYEKEERGRGNFPDRFSARQFPNYSSELNVNALLLGDSALYLCASSLSANYGYTFGSGTRLTVV.